The next 16 T cell receptor beta chains were all read from a single sample in a study of T cell responses to AZD1222 COVID-19 vaccine. Assay used: immunoSEQ multiplex PCR; TCRdb lists only in-frame clones, some missing. The sample consists of around 180,000 clones, 80% to 90% of them appearing once. The sequenced sample was peripheral blood, obtained on day 0 of AZD1222 vaccination. Receptors were obtained from an adult in good health.

The rearrangement links TRBV6-2 or TRBV6-3 to TRBJ2-7, with 8 bases that match TRBD1. The V gene end was trimmed by 2 bases and the J gene end by 3 bases; junction bases not matched to a gene: 6. This CDR3 contains 15 residues. CDR1 is MNHEY, CDR2 SVGEGT, per germline. DNA for the CDR3: TGTGCCAGCAGTTACGCCCGGGACAGGAGCTACGAGCAGTACTTC. Translation gives CASSYARDRSYEQYF.

This chain links TRBV19 with TRBJ1-1; D gene unclear. The germline V gene encodes CDR1 LNHDA and CDR2 SQIVND (reference sequence). CDR3 length: 14 residues. Trimming removed 3 bases at V and 1 base at J, with 9 bases between. CDR3 amino acids: CASSIGPANTEAFF. The DNA of the CDR3 is TGTGCCAGTAGTATCGGTCCAGCGAACACTGAAGCTTTCTTT.

V is TRBV5-1 and J is TRBJ1-1; no clear D. Germline V gives CDR1 SGHRS, CDR2 YFSETQ. Trimming removed 0 bases at V and 6 bases at J, with 12 bases between. CDR3 length: 14 residues. The CDR3 coding sequence is TGCGCCAGCAGCTTGGTGGGCCAGGCCGCTGAAGCTTTCTTT. Its translation: CASSLVGQAAEAFF.

This chain joins TRBV2 and TRBJ2-3, with TRBD1 matching over 9 bases. CDR1 SNHLY and CDR2 FYNNEI come from the germline V gene. This CDR3 contains 13 residues. Unmatched junction bases numbered 4, after V lost 8 bases and J lost 4 bases. This chain's CDR3 is CASGTGISDTQYF. CDR3 nucleotide sequence: TGTGCCAGCGGGACAGGGATATCAGATACGCAGTATTTT.

The gene calls are TRBV11-3 and TRBJ1-6; perhaps TRBD1 as D (5 bases). V was clipped by 5 bases and J by 9 bases, with 14 bases between them. CDR1 SGHNT and CDR2 YENEEA come from the germline V gene. This CDR3 contains 14 residues. The CDR3 region is CASSQTGPGSPLHF. The CDR3 coding sequence is TGTGCCAGCAGCCAAACGGGACCAGGTTCACCCCTCCACTTT.

The chain employs TRBV7-9 and TRBJ2-5; 9 bases agree with TRBD2. This CDR3 comprises 15 residues. Unmatched junction bases numbered 6, after V lost 5 bases and J lost 2 bases. Germline CDR1 reads SEHNR; CDR2 reads FQNEAQ (reference sequence). CDR3 in amino acids: CASSQTTSGQETQYF. The CDR3 DNA is TGTGCCAGCAGCCAGACGACTAGCGGACAAGAGACCCAGTACTTC.

The V and J genes are TRBV29-1 and TRBJ2-2; 7 nucleotides align to TRBD2. The CDR3 sequence is 15 residues long. The V gene's germline CDR1 is SQVTM and CDR2 ANQGSEA. Trimming removed 3 bases from V and 7 bases from J; junction bases left unmatched: 11. This CDR3 is CSVEDLTSAYGELFF. The CDR3 nucleotides read TGCAGCGTTGAGGATCTCACTAGCGCCTACGGGGAGCTGTTTTTT.

The CDR3 coding sequence is TGCGCCAGCAGTGAGATTGACTCGACCCCTCAGTACTTC. This translates into CASSEIDSTPQYF. This sequence joins TRBV10-2 and TRBJ2-7; D gene uncertain. CDR3 length equals 13 residues. Germline CDR1 WSHSY, CDR2 SAAADI. V was shortened by 2 bases and J by 10 bases, with 15 bases between the two germline ends.

The chain has TRBV18 and TRBJ2-3; no clear D gene. Germline V CDR1 and CDR2: KGHSH, LQKENI. The CDR3 extends over 13 amino acids. Trimming stripped 0 bases from V and 4 bases from J, with 5 bases between. CDR3 nucleotide sequence: TGTGCCAGCTCACCACCAAGTCCAGATACGCAGTATTTT. Its translation is CASSPPSPDTQYF. The variable domain in full, completed from reference TRBV18 and TRBJ2-3, reads NAGVMQNPRHLVRRRGQEARLRCSPMKGHSHVYWYRQLPEEGLKFMVYLQKENIIDESGMPKERFSAEFPKEGPSILRIQQVVRGDSAAYFCASSPPSPDTQYFGPGTRLTVL.

This rearrangement joins TRBV12-3 or TRBV12-4 to TRBJ1-4; D uncertain. V was shortened by 5 bases and J by 7 bases, with 8 bases between the two germline ends. This CDR3 spans 12 amino acids. The CDR3, as DNA: TGTGCCAGCAGTCTACGGGTTGAAAAACTGTTTTTT. Protein product: CASSLRVEKLFF.

The rearrangement links TRBV2 to TRBJ1-1, with D perhaps matching TRBD1 (5 bases). With 7 bases removed from V and 6 bases from J, the gap between germline ends came to 24 bases. The germline V gene has CDR1 SNHLY and CDR2 FYNNEI. This CDR3 region has 16 residues. DNA of the CDR3: TGTGCCAGCACCCCTCGACCTCCCTCCCGGGGGGCTGAAGCTTTCTTT. Translation gives CASTPRPPSRGAEAFF.

The J gene is TRBJ1-1, the V gene TRBV2; D unclear. This CDR3 region has 14 residues. Trimming took off 10 bases at V and 1 base at J, with 16 bases between the two ends. CDR1 SNHLY and CDR2 FYNNEI come from the germline V gene. The CDR3, as DNA: TGTGCCACCCGGCTTGTGGCGGGGAACACTGAAGCTTTCTTT. This sequence encodes CATRLVAGNTEAFF.

The chain is built from TRBV27 and TRBJ1-1; no definite D call. Germline lookup yields CDR1 MNHEY and CDR2 SMNVEV (reference sequence). Trimming shortened V by 6 bases and J by 0 bases, and 11 bases separated the two germline ends. CDR3 size: 14 residues. The CDR3: CASRPPGLNTEAFF. The CDR3 nucleotides are TGTGCCAGCAGACCCCCGGGTCTGAACACTGAAGCTTTCTTT.

This clone has just one count. This chain's CDR3 is CASSGSGAAFSYNEQFF. CDR3 nucleotides: TGCGCCAGCTCGGGTAGCGGGGCTGCCTTCTCCTACAATGAGCAGTTCTTC. The genes are TRBV10-2 and TRBJ2-1, with 8 bases matching TRBD2. Germline V gene sequence: CDR1 WSHSY, CDR2 SAAADI. Trimming removed 8 bases from V and 0 bases from J; junction bases left unmatched: 12. This CDR3 has 17 residues.

The chain uses TRBV6-2 or TRBV6-3 and TRBJ1-5; 8 bases are a match to TRBD1. Germline CDR1 reads MNHEY; CDR2 reads SVGEGT. This CDR3 spans 15 amino acids. With V trimmed by 4 bases and J by 7 bases, 9 bases remained unmatched. Here the CDR3 reads CASSSVDRGGQPQHF. DNA for the CDR3: TGTGCCAGCAGTTCCGTAGACAGGGGAGGCCAGCCCCAGCATTTT.

The CDR3: CATSDTVTEYQETQYF. As DNA, the CDR3 is TGTGCCACCAGTGACACCGTAACGGAGTACCAAGAGACCCAGTACTTC. V gene TRBV24-1 combines with J gene TRBJ2-5; D gene ambiguous. Germline CDR1 and CDR2: KGHDR and SFDVKD. Trimming removed 4 bases at V and 0 bases at J, with 14 bases between. The CDR3 is 16 residues long.